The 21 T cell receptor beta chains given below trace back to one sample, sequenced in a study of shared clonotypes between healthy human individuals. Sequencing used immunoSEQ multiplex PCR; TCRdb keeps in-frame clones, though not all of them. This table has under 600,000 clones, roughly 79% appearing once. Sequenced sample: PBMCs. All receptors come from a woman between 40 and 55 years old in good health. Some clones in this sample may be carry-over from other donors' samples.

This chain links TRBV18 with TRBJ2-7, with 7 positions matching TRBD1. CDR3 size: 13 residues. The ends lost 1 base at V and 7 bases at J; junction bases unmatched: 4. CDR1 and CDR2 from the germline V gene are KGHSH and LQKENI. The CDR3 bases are TGTGCCAGCTCACCACAGGGGGCTGGTGAGCAGTACTTC. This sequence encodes CASSPQGAGEQYF. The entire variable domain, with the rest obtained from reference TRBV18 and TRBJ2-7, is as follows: NAGVMQNPRHLVRRRGQEARLRCSPMKGHSHVYWYRQLPEEGLKFMVYLQKENIIDESGMPKERFSAEFPKEGPSILRIQQVVRGDSAAYFCASSPQGAGEQYFGPGTRLTVT.

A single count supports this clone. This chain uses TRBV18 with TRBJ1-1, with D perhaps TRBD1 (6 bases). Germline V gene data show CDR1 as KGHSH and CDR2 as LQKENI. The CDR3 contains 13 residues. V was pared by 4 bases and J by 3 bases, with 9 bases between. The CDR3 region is CASSQGQYTEAFF. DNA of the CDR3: TGTGCCAGCTCACAAGGACAGTACACTGAAGCTTTCTTT.

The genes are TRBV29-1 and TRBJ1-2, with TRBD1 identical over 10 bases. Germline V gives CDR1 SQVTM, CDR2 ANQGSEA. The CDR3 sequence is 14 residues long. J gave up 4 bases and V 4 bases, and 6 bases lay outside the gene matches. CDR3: CSVAPTGGGYGYTF. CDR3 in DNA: TGCAGCGTTGCCCCGACAGGGGGCGGCTATGGCTACACCTTC.

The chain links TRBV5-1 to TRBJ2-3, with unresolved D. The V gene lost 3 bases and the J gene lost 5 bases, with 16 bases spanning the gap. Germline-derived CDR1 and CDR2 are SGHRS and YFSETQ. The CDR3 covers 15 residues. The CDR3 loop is CASSSGAAIQDTQYF. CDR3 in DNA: TGCGCCAGCAGCTCGGGCGCGGCGATTCAAGATACGCAGTATTTT.

The CDR3 sequence: CAWSVRSGTEQFF. The DNA for the CDR3 is TGTGCCTGGAGTGTACGATCGGGCACTGAGCAGTTCTTC. The genes are TRBV30 and TRBJ2-1; D is unclear. Trimming left V 0 bases short and J 9 bases short, with 12 bases between. The CDR3 is 13 residues long. Germline CDR1 is GTSNPN and CDR2 is SVGIG (reference sequence). The variable domain in full, with the rest retrieved from reference TRBV30 and TRBJ2-1, is SQTIHQWPATLVQPVGSPLSLECTVEGTSNPNLYWYRQAAGRGLQLLFYSVGIGQISSEVPQNLSASRPQDRQFILSSKKLLLSDSGFYLCAWSVRSGTEQFFGPGTRLTVL.

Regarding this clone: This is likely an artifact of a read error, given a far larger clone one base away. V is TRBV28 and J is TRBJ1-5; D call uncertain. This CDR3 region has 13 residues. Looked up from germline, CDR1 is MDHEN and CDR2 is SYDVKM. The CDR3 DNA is TGTGCCAGCAGTTTCCAAGGAAATCGGCCCCAGCATTTT. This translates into CASSFQGNRPQHF.

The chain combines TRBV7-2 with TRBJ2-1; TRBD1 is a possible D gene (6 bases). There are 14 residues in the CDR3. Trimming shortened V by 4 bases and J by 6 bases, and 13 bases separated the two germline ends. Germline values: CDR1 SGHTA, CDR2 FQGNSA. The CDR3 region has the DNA TGTGCCAGCAGCTCTCGACAGGCTCTCAATGAGCAGTTCTTC. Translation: CASSSRQALNEQFF.

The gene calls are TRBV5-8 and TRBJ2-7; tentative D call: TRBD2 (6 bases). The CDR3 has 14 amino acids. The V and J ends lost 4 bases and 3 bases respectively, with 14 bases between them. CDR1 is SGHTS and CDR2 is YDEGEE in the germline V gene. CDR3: CASSRGLSVYEQYF. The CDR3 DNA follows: TGTGCCAGCAGCAGGGGACTCTCAGTCTACGAGCAGTACTTC.

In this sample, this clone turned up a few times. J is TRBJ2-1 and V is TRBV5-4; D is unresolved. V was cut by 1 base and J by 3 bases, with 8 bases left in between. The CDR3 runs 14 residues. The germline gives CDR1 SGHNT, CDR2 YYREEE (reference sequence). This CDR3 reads CASSLSADYNEQFF. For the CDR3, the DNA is TGTGCCAGCAGCTTGTCTGCTGACTACAATGAGCAGTTCTTC.

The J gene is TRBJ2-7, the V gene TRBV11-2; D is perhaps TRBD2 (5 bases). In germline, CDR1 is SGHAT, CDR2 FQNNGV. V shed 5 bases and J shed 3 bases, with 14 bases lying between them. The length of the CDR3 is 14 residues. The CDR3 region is CASSRENNDYEQYF. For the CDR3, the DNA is TGTGCCAGCAGCCGGGAAAATAACGACTACGAGCAGTACTTC.

This CDR3 is CASSPGLAGIVAKNIQYF. The DNA of the CDR3 is TGTGCCAGCAGTCCGGGGCTAGCGGGAATCGTAGCCAAAAACATTCAGTACTTC. This chain joins TRBV28 and TRBJ2-4, with 9 bases identical to TRBD2. Germline lookup yields CDR1 MDHEN and CDR2 SYDVKM. The ends lost 5 bases at V and 0 bases at J; junction bases unmatched: 11. CDR3 length: 18 residues.

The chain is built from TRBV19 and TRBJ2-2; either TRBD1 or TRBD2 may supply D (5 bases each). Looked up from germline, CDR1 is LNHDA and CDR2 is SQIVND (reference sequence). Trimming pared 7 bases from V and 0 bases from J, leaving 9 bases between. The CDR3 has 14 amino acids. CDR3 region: CASMGRSNTGELFF. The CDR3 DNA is TGTGCCAGTATGGGACGGTCGAACACCGGGGAGCTGTTTTTT.

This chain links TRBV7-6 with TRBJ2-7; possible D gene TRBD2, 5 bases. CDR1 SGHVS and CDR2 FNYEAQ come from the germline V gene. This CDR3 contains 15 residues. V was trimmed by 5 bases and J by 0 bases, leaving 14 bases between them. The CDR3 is CASSLGPGNSYEQYF. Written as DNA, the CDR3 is TGTGCCAGCAGCCTTGGCCCCGGGAACTCCTACGAGCAGTACTTC.

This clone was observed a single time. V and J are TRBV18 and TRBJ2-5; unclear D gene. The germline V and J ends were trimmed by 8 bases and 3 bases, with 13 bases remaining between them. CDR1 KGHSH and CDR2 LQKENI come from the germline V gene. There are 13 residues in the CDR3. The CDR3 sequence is CASALYGEETQYF. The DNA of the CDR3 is TGTGCCAGCGCCCTGTATGGAGAAGAGACCCAGTACTTC. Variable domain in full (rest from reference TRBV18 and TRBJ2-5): NAGVMQNPRHLVRRRGQEARLRCSPMKGHSHVYWYRQLPEEGLKFMVYLQKENIIDESGMPKERFSAEFPKEGPSILRIQQVVRGDSAAYFCASALYGEETQYFGPGTRLLVL.

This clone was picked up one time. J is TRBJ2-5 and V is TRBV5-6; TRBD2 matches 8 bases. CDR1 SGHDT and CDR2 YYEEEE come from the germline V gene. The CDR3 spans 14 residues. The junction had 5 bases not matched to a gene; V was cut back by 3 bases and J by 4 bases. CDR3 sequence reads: CASSSTSGGETQYF. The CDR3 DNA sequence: TGTGCCAGCAGCTCAACCAGCGGGGGAGAGACCCAGTACTTC.

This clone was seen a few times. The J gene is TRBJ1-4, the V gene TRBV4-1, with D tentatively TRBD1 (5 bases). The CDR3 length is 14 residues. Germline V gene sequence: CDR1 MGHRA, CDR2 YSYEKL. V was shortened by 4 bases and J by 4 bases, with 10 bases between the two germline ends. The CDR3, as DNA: TGCGCCAGCAGCCTCGGAAGGGGTAATGAAAAACTGTTTTTT. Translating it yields CASSLGRGNEKLFF.

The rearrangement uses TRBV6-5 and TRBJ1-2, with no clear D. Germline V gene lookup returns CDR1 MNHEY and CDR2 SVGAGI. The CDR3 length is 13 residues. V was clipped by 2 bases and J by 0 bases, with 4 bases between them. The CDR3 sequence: CASSYGTNYGYTF. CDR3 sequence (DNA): TGTGCCAGCAGTTACGGGACTAACTATGGCTACACCTTC.

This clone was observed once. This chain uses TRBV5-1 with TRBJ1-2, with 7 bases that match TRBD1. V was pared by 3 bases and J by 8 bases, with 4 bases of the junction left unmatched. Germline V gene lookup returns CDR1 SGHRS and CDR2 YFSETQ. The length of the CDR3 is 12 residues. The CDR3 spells CASSYDRAGYTF. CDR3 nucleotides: TGCGCCAGCAGCTACGACAGGGCCGGCTACACCTTC.

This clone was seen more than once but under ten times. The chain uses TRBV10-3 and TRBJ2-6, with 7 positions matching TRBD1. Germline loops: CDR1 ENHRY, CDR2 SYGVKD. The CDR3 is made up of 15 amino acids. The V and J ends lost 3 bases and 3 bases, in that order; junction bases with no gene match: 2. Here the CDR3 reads CAISDRGHGANVLTF. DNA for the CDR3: TGTGCCATCAGTGATAGGGGGCATGGGGCCAACGTCCTGACTTTC.

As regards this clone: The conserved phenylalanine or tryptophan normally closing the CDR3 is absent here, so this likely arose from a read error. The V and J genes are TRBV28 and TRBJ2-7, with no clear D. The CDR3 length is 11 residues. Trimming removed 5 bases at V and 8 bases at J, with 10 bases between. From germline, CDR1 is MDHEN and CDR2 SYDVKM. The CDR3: CASSPYTKQYL. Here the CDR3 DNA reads TGTGCCAGCAGTCCCTATACGAAGCAGTACTTA.

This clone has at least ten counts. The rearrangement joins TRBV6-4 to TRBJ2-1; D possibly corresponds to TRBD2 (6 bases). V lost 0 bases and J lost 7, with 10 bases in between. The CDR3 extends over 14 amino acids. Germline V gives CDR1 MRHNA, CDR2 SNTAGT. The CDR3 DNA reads TGTGCCAGCAGTGACTCGCGGGAAGCGAATGAGCAGTTCTTC. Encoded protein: CASSDSREANEQFF.